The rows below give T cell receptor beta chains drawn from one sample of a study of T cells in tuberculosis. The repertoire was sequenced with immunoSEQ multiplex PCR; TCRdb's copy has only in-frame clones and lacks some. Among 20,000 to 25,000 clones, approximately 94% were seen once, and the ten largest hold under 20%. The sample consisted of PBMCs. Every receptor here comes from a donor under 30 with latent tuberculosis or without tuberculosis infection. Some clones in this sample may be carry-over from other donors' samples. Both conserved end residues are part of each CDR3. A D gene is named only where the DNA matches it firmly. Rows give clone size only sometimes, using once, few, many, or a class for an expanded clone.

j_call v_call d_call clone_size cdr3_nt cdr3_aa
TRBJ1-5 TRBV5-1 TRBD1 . TGCGCCAGCAGCTTGGAAGGGGGCGGCAATCAGCCCCAGCATTTT CASSLEGGGNQPQHF
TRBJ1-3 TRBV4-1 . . TGCGCCAGCAGCCAATTAGGGGGAGTTGGAAACACCATATATTTT CASSQLGGVGNTIYF
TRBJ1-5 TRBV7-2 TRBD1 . TGTGCCAGCAGCTCTGACAGGGGGCGATCGCAGCCCCAGCATTTT CASSSDRGRSQPQHF
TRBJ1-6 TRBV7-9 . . TGTGCCAGCAGCACCCAACTGTCACCCCTCCACTTT CASSTQLSPLHF
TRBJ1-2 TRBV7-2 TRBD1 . TGTGCCAGCAGCTCAGACAGGGGGTTCTCCTATGGCTACACCTTC CASSSDRGFSYGYTF
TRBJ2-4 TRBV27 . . TGTGCCACCGGGGAGGGGGTAAACATTCAGTACTTC CATGEGVNIQYF
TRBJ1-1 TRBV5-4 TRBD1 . TGTGCCAGCAGCTACATTACAGGGGTATTTCGTGGAACTGAAGCTTTCTTT CASSYITGVFRGTEAFF
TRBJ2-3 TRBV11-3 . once TGTGCCAGCAGCCGGGGGGACGGGGGGCCCACAGATACGCAGTATTTT CASSRGDGGPTDTQYF
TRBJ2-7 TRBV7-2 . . TGTGCCAGCAGCTCGCAGACAGGACCCTACGAGCAGTACTTC CASSSQTGPYEQYF
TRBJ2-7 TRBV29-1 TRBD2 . TGCAGCGGAGGACTAGCGGTTGACTACGAGCAGTACTTC CSGGLAVDYEQYF
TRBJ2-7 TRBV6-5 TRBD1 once TGTGCCAGCAGCCGACGACAGGGGGCGGGCGAGCAGTACTTC CASSRRQGAGEQYF
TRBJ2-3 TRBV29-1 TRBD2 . TGCAGCGCTAGCGGGGGCACAGATACGCAGTATTTT CSASGGTDTQYF
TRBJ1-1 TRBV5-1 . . TGCGCCAGCAGCCGGGAACAGGGTGGGACTGAAGCTTTCTTT CASSREQGGTEAFF
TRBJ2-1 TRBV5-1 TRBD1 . TGCGCCAGCAGCTTAGGGGACAGGGGAGACGGTGAGCAGTTCTTC CASSLGDRGDGEQFF
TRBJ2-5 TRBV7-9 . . TGTGCCAGCAGCCACACCGCCGGCAGGGGTATCGGGACCCAGTACTTC CASSHTAGRGIGTQYF
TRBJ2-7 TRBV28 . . TGTGCCAGCAGCTCCCGGGGGTTTTTAGGCGAGCAGTACTTC CASSSRGFLGEQYF
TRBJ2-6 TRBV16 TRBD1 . TGTGCCAGCAGCCGACTACAGGGGGGCAACGTCGGGGCCAACGTCCTGACTTTC CASSRLQGGNVGANVLTF
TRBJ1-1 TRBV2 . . TGTGCCAGCAGTATACGACGGCGGATGAACACTGAAGCTTTCTTT CASSIRRRMNTEAFF
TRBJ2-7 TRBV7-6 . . TGTGCCAGCAGCTTAGTCGCGGAGACAGACCTCGGACCCTACGAGCAGTACTTC CASSLVAETDLGPYEQYF
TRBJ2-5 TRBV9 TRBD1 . TGTGCCAGCAGCGTAGGTGTTGGAACGGGACAGTTCCAAGAGACCCAGTACTTC CASSVGVGTGQFQETQYF
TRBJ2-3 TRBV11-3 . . TGTGCCAGCAGCTTAGGAGGGCCCACAGATACGCAGTATTTT CASSLGGPTDTQYF
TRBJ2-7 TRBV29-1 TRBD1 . TGCAGCGTTTCCCAATTATTCACTACAGGGGACGAGCAGTACTTC CSVSQLFTTGDEQYF
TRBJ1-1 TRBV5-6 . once TGTGCCAGCCATTACGGTGGGGGGAGGCGGGATGAAGCTTTCTTT CASHYGGGRRDEAFF
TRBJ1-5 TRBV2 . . TGTGCCAGCAAAAGTACCCAGGGCCGGAGCAATCAGCCCCAGCATTTT CASKSTQGRSNQPQHF
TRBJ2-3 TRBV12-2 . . TGTGCAAGTCGCTTAATACCGACTATGGGTAGTCGTCCTAGCACAGATACGCAGTATTTT CASRLIPTMGSRPSTDTQYF
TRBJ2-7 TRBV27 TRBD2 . TGTGCCAGCAGTTTACTCGCCTTAGTCGGGACTAGTGACGAGCAGTACTTC CASSLLALVGTSDEQYF
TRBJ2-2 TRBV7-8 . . TGTGCCAGCAGCTCACGGCCGCAGGGGACCGCTTCCTCCTACACCGGGGAGCTGTTTTTT CASSSRPQGTASSYTGELFF
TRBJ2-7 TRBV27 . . TGTGCCAGCGGCGGGGATCGCGAGCAGTACTTC CASGGDREQYF
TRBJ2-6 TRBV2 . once TGTGCCAGCAGTGAAACTACCTCTGGGGCCAACGTCCTGACTTTC CASSETTSGANVLTF
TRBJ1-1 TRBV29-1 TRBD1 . TGCAGCGGATTTACAGGGGGGGAAGCTTTCTTT CSGFTGGEAFF
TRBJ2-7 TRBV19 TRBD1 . TGTGCCAGTAGTATTACACAGGGGTACGAGCAGTACTTC CASSITQGYEQYF
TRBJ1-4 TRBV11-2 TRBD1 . TGTGCCAGCAGCCTAAACGAGGCAGGGGGTGAAAAACTGTTTTTT CASSLNEAGGEKLFF
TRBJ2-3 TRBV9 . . TGTGCCAGCAGCGTACAGGTTCTTGGCGATACGCAGTATTTT CASSVQVLGDTQYF
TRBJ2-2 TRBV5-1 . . TGCGCCAGCAGCATTAGCGGAACCACCGGGGAGCTGTTTTTT CASSISGTTGELFF
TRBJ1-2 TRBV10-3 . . TGTGCCATCAGCCCACCAAAGGGGATAGTCTCTGGCTACACCTTC CAISPPKGIVSGYTF
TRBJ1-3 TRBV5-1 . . TGCGCCAGCAGCTTGGACGGTAGCTCTGGAAACACCATATATTTT CASSLDGSSGNTIYF
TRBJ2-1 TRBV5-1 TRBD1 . TGCGCCAGCAGCTTGGGGGGACAGGGTAGCAATGAGCAGTTCTTC CASSLGGQGSNEQFF
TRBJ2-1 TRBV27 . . TGTGCCAGCAGTTACGCCGACAGCCCCTACAATGAGCAGTTCTTC CASSYADSPYNEQFF
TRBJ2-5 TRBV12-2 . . TGTGCAAGTCGCTTAAAAATTGAGGACGACGGGGAAGAGACCCAGTACTTC CASRLKIEDDGEETQYF
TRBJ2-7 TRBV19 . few TGTGCCAGTAGTATAGATAGGAGCACCTACGAGCAGTACTTC CASSIDRSTYEQYF
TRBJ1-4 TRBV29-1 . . TGCAGCGTTTCAGGGCTTCGGGGGACTAATGAAAAACTGTTTTTT CSVSGLRGTNEKLFF
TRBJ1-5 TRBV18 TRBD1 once TGTGCCAGCTCACCAACTACAGGGGGGGATCAGCCCCAGCATTTT CASSPTTGGDQPQHF
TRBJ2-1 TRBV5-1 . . TGCGCCAGCAGCTTGGGCCTAGTCAATGAGCAGTTCTTC CASSLGLVNEQFF
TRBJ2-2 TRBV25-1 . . TGTGCCAGCAGACGGGACTGGAACACCGGGGAGCTGTTTTTT CASRRDWNTGELFF
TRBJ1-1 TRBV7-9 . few TGTGCCAGCAGCTTAGAAGCAGGGCGCACTGAAGCTTTCTTT CASSLEAGRTEAFF
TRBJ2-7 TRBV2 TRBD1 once TGTGCCAGCAGTATGGACAGGAGAGCCTACGAGCAGTACTTC CASSMDRRAYEQYF
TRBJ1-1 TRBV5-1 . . TGCGCCAGCAGCTTAGGGCAGGGAACTATGACTGAAGCTTTCTTT CASSLGQGTMTEAFF
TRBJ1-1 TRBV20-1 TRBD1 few TGCAGTGGTGGACAGGGGGCAATAGCTTTCTTT CSGGQGAIAFF
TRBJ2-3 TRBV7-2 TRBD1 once TGTGCCAGCAGTAGACCGGGACAGATTAAACACACAGATACGCAGTATTTT CASSRPGQIKHTDTQYF
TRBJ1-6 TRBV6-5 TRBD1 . TGTGCCAGCAGTACTCGACAGGGAAATTCACCCCTCCACTTT CASSTRQGNSPLHF
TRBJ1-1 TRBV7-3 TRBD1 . TGTGCCAGCAGCCGCGGGACAGGGGGCACTGAAGCTTTCTTT CASSRGTGGTEAFF
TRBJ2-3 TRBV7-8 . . TGTGCCAGCAGCTTAGACTTCGGCACAGATACGCAGTATTTT CASSLDFGTDTQYF
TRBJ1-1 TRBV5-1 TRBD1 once TGCGCCAGCAGCGGGAAAACAGGGGTCGGCACTGAAGCTTTCTTT CASSGKTGVGTEAFF